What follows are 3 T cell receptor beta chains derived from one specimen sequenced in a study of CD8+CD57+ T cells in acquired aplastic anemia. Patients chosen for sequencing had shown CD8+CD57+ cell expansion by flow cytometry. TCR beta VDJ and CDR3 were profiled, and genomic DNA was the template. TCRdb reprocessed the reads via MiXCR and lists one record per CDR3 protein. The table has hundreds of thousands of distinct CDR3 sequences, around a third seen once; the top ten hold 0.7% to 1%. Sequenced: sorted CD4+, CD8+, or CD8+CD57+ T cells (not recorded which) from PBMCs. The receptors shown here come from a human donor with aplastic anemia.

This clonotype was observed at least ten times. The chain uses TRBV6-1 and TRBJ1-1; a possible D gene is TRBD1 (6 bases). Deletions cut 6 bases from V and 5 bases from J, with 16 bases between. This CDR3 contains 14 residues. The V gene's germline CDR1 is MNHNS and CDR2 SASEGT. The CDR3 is CASSLQGLGTEAFF. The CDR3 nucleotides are TGTGCCAGCAGCCTACAGGGACTGGGGACTGAAGCTTTCTTT.

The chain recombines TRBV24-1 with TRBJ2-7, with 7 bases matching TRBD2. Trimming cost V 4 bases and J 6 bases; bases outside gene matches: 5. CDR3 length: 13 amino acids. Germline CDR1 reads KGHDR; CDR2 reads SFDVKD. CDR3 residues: CATSDNWTSEQYF. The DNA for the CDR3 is TGTGCCACCAGTGACAACTGGACTAGCGAGCAGTACTTC.

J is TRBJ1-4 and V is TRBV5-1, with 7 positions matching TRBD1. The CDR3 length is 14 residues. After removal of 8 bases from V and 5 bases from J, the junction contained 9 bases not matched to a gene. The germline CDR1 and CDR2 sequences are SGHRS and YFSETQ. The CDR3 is CASKTGTDNEKLFF. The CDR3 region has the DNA TGCGCCAGTAAGACTGGGACAGACAATGAAAAACTGTTTTTT.